The TCR beta chain under discussion was sequenced for a study of blood T cell repertoires in COVID-19. Sequencing was performed with immunoSEQ multiplex PCR; in TCRdb, only in-frame clones are kept and a portion is missing. The sample has around 190,000 clones; approximately 86% are singletons. This CDR3 has 13 amino acids. Germline-derived CDR1 and CDR2 are MNHEY and SVGAGI. Between the trimmed V and J ends, which lost 7 bases and 4 bases, there was a span of 13 bases. This sequence joins TRBV6-5 and TRBJ2-5; possibly TRBD1 for D (6 bases). The sequenced material came from peripheral blood. The receptor was isolated from a middle-aged man with active or convalescent COVID-19. For the CDR3, the DNA is TGTGCCAGCACTCGGCCAGGGGCAGAGACCCAGTACTTC. Translating it yields CASTRPGAETQYF.